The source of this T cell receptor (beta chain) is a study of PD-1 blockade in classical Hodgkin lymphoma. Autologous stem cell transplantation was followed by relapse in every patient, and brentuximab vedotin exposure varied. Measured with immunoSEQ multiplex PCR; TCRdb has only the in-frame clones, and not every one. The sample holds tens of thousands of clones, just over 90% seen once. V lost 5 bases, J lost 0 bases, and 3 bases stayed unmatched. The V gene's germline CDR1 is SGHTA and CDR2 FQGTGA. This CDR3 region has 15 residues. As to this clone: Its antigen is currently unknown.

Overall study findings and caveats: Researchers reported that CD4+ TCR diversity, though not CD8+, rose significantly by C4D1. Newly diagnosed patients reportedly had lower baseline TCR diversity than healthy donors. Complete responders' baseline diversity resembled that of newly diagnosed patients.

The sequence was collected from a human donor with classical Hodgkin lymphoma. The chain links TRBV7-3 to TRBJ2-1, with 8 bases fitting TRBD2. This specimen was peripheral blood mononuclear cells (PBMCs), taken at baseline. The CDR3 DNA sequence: TGTGCCAGCAGCCCCGGGGGGGCCTCCTACAATGAGCAGTTCTTC. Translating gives CASSPGGASYNEQFF.